This T cell receptor beta chain was recovered during a study of tumor-infiltrating lymphocytes in oesophageal squamous cell carcinoma. CDR3 length: 14 residues. Trimming took 6 bases from V and 6 from J, leaving 17 bases between them. Germline CDR1 MNHEY, CDR2 SVGEGT. Each CDR3 protein is one row after TCRdb ran MiXCR on the PCR reads. This sample has about 12,000 distinct CDR3 sequences, with 55% to 60% found just once. The sequence was obtained from a female donor with esophageal squamous cell carcinoma. The source material was esophageal tumor tissue. The V gene is TRBV6-2 or TRBV6-3, the J gene TRBJ2-5; the D gene could be TRBD1 or TRBD2 (5 bases each). CDR3 protein: CASSRSGSRQTQYF. The CDR3 coding sequence is TGTGCCAGCAGCCGTTCAGGGAGTAGGCAGACCCAGTACTTC.